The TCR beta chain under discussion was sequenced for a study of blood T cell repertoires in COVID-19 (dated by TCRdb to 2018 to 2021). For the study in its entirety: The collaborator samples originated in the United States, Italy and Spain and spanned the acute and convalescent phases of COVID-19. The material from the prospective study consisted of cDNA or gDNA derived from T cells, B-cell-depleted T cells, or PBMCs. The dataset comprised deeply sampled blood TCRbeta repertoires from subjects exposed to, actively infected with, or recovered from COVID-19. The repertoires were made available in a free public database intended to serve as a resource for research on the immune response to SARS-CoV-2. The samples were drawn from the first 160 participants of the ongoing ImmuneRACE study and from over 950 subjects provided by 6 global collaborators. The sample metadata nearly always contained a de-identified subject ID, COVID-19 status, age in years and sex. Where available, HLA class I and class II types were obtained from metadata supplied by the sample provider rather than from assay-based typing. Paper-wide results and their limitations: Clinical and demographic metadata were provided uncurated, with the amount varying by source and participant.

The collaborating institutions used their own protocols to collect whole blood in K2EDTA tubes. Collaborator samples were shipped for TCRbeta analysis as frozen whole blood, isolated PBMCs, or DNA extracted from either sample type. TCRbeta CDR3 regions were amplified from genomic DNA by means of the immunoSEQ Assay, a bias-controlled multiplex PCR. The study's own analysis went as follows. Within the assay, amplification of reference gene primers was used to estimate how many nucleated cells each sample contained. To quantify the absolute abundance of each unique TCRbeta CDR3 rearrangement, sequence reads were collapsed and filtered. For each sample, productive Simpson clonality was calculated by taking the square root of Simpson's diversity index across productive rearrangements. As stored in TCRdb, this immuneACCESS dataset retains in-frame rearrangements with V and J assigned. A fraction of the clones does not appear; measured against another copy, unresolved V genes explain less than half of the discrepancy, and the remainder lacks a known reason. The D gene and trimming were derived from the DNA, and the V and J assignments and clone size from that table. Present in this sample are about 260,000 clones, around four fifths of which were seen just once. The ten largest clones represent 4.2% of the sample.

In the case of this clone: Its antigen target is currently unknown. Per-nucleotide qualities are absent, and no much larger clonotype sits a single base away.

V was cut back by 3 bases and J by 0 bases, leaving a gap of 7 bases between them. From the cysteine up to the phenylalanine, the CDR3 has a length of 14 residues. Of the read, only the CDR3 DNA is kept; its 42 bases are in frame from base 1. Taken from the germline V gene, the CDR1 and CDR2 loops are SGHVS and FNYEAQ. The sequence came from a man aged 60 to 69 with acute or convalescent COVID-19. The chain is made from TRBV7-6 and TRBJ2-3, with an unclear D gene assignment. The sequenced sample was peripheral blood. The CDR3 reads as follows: CASSFLESTDTQYF. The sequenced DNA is TGTGCCAGCAGCTTCCTGGAGAGCACAGATACGCAGTATTTT.